The present T cell receptor beta chain was sequenced within a study of early T cells in non-severe SARS-CoV-2 infection (dated by TCRdb to 2020 to 2022). About the investigation overall: Because TCR sequencing was done on bulk RNA from unsorted whole blood, the alpha and beta chains could not be paired. The paper's findings and limits, for the study overall: VDJdb matching was skewed toward anti-spike CD8 responses and likely underestimated virus-specific expansions by missing private and CD4 specificities.

This was a case-control study nested in a cohort of healthcare workers in London, UK, who had nasopharyngeal swab PCR tests and blood samples taken every week. Healthcare workers were recruited between 23 and 31 March 2020, during the week of the UK lockdown, and were followed weekly for up to 16 weeks. Library method: 5' RACE. Sequencing instrument: NextSeq 500. Unique molecular identifiers were attached to individual cDNA molecules in the TCR library protocol so that sequencing error and PCR bias could be corrected. Both TCR alpha and beta chains were sequenced, and tight co-correlation was observed between alpha and beta sequence abundances in each sample. The authors' analysis ran thus. Decombinator V4 was used to perform V gene, J gene and CDR3 annotation of TCR sequences. Expanded TCRs were defined as changing significantly between any two time points under a Poisson model with p below 0.0001. TCR abundances were normalised to the total number of TCRs sequenced per sample and expressed as counts per million. A search of VDJdb, accessed on 1 November 2021, was run for TCRs annotated to CMV, EBV and SARS-CoV-2, with TCRs annotated for multiple antigens excluded. TCRdb trimmed the raw reads at Q25, called clones with MiXCR and kept productive beta chains. Every CDR3 protein is listed once, alongside the most common genes and DNA of its rows. The V and J calls and clone size are TCRdb's, not the authors'. Counted in this sample were almost 45,000 distinct CDR3 sequences; 6.1% of them appeared once. The ten largest make up around 11% of the sample.

Comment on this clonotype: This clone's antigen is unknown. Base-call qualities are not available, and no considerably larger clone is one nucleotide away.

This clonotype was obtained from an adult who was a healthcare worker with PCR-confirmed SARS-CoV-2 infection or an uninfected control (not recorded which). Material for sequencing was whole blood.

The sequence in DNA is TGTGCCAGCAGTTCCCAGCACCAGGGGCAGGGCAAGGAGGAAGCTTTCTTT. Translated, this is CASSSQHQGQGKEEAFF. The sequence is built from TRBV6-6 and TRBJ1-1, with TRBD1 perhaps the D gene, on 6 matching bases. The CDR3, cysteine through phenylalanine, is 17 amino acids long. Just the 51-base CDR3 DNA is kept, in frame starting at base 1. Trimming at the junction amounts to 4 bases on V and 8 bases on J, and the germline ends lie 26 bases apart. From a lookup of the germline V gene (reference sequence), CDR1 and CDR2 are MNHNY and SVGAGI.